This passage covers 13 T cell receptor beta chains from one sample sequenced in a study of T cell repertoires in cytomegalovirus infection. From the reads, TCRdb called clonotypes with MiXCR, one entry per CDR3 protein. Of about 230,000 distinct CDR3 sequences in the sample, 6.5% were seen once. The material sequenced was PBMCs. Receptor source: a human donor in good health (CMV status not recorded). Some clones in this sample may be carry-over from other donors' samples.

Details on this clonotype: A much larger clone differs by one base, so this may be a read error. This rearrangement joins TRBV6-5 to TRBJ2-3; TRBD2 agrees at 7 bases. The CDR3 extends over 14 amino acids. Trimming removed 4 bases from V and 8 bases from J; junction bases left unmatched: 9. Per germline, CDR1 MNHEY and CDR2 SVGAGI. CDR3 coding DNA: TGTGCCAGCAGTTCTCCGGGGAGGGCGGCTACGCAGTATTTT. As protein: CASSSPGRAATQYF.

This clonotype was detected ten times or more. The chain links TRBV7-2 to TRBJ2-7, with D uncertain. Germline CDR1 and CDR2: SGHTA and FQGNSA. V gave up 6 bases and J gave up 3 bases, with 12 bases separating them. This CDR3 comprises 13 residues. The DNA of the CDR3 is TGTGCCAGCAGTCCTAACACCATCTACGAGCAGTACTTC. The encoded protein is CASSPNTIYEQYF.

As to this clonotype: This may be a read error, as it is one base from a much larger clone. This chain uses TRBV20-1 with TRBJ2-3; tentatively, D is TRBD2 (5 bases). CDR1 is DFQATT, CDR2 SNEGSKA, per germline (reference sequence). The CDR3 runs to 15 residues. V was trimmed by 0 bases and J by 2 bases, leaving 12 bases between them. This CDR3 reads CSARDGWRSTDTQYF. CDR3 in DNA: TGCAGTGCTAGAGATGGGTGGAGGTCCACAGATACGCAGTATTTT.

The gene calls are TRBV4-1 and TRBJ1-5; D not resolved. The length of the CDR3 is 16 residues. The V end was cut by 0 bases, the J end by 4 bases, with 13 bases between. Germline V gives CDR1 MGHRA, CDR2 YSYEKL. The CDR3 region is CASSQDSEPLNQPQHF. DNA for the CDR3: TGCGCCAGCAGCCAAGATTCGGAACCTCTTAATCAGCCCCAGCATTTT.

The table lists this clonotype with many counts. The CDR3 nucleotides are TGTGCCAGCAGCTTGGACAAAAGCTTTGCAACTAATGAAAAACTGTTTTTT. Protein sequence: CASSLDKSFATNEKLFF. This chain uses TRBV7-2 with TRBJ1-4; D may be TRBD1 (5 bases). This CDR3 is 17 amino acids long. The V end was cut by 3 bases, the J end by 0 bases, with 14 bases between. Germline values: CDR1 SGHTA, CDR2 FQGNSA.

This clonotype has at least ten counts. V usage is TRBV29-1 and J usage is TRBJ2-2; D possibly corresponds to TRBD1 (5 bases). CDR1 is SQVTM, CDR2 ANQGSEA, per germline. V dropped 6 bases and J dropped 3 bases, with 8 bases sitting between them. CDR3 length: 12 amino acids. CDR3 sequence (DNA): TGCAGCGTAGGACATTACACCGGGGAGCTGTTTTTT. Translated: CSVGHYTGELFF.

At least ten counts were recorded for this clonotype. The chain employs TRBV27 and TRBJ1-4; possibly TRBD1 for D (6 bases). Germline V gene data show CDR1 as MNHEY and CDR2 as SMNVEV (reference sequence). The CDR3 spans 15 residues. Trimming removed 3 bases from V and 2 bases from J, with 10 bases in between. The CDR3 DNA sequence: TGTGCCAGCAGTTTTACCCAGGGGACTAATGAAAAACTGTTTTTT. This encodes CASSFTQGTNEKLFF.

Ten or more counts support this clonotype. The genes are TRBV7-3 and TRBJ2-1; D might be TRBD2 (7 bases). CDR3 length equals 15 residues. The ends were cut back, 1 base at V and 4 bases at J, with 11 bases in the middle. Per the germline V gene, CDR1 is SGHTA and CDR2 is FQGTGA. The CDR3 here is CASSLSGGLYNEQFF. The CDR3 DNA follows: TGTGCCAGCAGCTTAAGCGGGGGCCTATACAATGAGCAGTTCTTC.

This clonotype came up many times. The CDR3 sequence: CASKAGQANTEAFF. DNA for the CDR3: TGTGCCAGCAAAGCGGGACAGGCGAACACTGAAGCTTTCTTT. The J gene is TRBJ1-1, the V gene TRBV12-3 or TRBV12-4; TRBD1 matches 8 bases. The CDR3 spans 14 residues. V was clipped by 7 bases and J by 1 base; unmatched bases: 5.

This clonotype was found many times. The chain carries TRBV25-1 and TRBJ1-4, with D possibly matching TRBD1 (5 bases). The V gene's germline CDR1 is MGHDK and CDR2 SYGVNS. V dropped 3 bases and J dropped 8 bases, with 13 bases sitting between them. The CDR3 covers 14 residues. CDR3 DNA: TGTGCCAGCAGTGACAGGGCGCTCGTAGAAAAACTGTTTTTT. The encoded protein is CASSDRALVEKLFF.

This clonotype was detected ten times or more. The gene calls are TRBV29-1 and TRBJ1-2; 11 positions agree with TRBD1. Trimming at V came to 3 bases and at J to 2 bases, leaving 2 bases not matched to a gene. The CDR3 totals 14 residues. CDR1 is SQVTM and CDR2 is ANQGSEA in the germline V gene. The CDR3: CSVEGTGGNYGYTF. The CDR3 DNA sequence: TGCAGCGTTGAGGGGACAGGGGGGAACTATGGCTACACCTTC.

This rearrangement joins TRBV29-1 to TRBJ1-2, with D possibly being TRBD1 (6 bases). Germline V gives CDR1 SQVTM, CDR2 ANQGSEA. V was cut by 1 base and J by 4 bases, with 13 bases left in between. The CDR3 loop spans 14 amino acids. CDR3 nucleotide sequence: TGCAGCGTTGAAGGGGCAGCCAGGGGCTATGGCTACACCTTC. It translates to CSVEGAARGYGYTF. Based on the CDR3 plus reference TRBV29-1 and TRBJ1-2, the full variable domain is SAVISQKPSRDICQRGTSLTIQCQVDSQVTMMFWYRQQPGQSLTLIATANQGSEATYESGFVIDKFPISRPNLTFSTLTVSNMSPEDSSIYLCSVEGAARGYGYTFGSGTRLTVV.

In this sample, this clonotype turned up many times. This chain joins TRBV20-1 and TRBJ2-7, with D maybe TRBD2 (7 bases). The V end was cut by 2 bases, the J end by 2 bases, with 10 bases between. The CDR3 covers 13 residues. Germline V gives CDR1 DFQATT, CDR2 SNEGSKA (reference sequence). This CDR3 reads CSARRGGPYEQYF. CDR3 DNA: TGCAGTGCTAGAAGGGGGGGCCCCTACGAGCAGTACTTC.